The clone carrying this T cell receptor (beta chain) was picked up many times. Preparation of TCR beta libraries was done by quantitative 5'-RACE with molecular barcodes. TCRdb re-analysed the 5' RACE reads in MiXCR, keeping a single row per CDR3 protein. The sample lists some 95,000 distinct CDR3 sequences, about 9% occurring once. This sample is drawn from a study of CD8 T cells in ankylosing spondylitis. The V gene lost 5 bases and the J gene lost 7 bases, with 14 bases spanning the gap. CDR1 SGHTA and CDR2 FQGNSA come from the germline V gene. CDR3 length: 13 amino acids. The genes are TRBV7-2 and TRBJ1-1; D is unresolved. Input material: blood, either unsorted or a sorted T cell fraction (not recorded which). The sequence was obtained from a male donor with ankylosing spondylitis or in good health (not recorded which). CDR3: CASSLVGGIEAFF. The CDR3 region has the DNA TGTGCCAGCAGCCTCGTTGGAGGGATTGAAGCTTTCTTT.